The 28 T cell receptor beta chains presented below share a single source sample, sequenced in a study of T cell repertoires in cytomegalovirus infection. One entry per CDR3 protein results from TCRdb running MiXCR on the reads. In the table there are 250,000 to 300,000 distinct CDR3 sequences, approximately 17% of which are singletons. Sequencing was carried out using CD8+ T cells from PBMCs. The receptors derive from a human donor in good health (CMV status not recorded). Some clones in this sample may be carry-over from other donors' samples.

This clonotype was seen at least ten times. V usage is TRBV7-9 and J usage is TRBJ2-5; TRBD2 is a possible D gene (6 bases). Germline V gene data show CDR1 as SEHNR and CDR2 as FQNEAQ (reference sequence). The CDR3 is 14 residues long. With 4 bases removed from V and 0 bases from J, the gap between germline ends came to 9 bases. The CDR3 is CASSSWEDQETQYF. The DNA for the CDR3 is TGTGCCAGCAGCTCCTGGGAGGACCAAGAGACCCAGTACTTC.

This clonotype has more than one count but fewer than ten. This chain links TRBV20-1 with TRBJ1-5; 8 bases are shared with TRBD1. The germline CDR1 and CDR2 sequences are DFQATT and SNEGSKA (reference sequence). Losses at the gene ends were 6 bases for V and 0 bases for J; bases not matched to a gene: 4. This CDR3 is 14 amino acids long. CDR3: CSAKTGVSNQPQHF. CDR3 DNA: TGCAGTGCAAAGACAGGGGTTAGCAATCAGCCCCAGCATTTT.

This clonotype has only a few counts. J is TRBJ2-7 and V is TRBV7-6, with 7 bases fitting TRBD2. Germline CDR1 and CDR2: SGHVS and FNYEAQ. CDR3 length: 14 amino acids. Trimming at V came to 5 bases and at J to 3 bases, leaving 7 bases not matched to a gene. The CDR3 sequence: CASSPGGTHYEQYF. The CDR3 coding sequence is TGTGCCAGCAGCCCCGGGGGGACCCACTACGAGCAGTACTTC.

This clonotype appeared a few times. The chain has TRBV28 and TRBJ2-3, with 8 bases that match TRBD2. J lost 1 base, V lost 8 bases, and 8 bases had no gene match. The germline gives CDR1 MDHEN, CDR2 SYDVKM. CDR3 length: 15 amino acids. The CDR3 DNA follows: TGTGCCAGCGGCCCCGGGGGGGTGGGCACAGATACGCAGTATTTT. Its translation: CASGPGGVGTDTQYF. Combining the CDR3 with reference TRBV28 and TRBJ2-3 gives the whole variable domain DVKVTQSSRYLVKRTGEKVFLECVQDMDHENMFWYRQDPGLGLRLIYFSYDVKMKEKGDIPEGYSVSREKKERFSLILESASTNQTSMYLCASGPGGVGTDTQYFGPGTRLTVL.

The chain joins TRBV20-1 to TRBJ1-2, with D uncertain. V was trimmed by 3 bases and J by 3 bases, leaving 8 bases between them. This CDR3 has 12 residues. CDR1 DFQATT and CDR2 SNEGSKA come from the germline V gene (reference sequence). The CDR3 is CSAREDYYGYTF. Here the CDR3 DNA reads TGCAGTGCTAGGGAGGATTACTATGGCTACACCTTC.

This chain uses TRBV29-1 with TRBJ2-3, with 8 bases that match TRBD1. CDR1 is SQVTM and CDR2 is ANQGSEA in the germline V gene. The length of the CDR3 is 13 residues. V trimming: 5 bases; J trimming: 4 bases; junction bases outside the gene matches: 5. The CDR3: CSVRTGLADTQYF. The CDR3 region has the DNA TGCAGCGTTCGGACAGGGTTGGCAGATACGCAGTATTTT.

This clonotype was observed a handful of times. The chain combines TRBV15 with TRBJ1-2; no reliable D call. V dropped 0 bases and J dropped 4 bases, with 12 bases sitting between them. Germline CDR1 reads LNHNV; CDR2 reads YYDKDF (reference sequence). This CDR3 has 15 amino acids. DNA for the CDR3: TGTGCCACCAGCAGAGATATCGTGGCAGGCTATGGCTACACCTTC. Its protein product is CATSRDIVAGYGYTF.

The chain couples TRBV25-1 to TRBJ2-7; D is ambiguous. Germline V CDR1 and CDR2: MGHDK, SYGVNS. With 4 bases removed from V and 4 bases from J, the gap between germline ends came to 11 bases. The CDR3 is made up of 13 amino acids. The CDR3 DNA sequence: TGTGCCAGCAGTGTACCGGGCCGTTACGAGCAGTACTTC. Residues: CASSVPGRYEQYF.

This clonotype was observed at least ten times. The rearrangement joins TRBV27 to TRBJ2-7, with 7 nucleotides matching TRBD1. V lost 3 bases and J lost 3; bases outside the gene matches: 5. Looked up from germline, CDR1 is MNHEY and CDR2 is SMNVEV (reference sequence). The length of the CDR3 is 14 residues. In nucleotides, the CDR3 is TGTGCCAGCAGTTTGGGGACAGATTTCTACGAGCAGTACTTC. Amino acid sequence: CASSLGTDFYEQYF.

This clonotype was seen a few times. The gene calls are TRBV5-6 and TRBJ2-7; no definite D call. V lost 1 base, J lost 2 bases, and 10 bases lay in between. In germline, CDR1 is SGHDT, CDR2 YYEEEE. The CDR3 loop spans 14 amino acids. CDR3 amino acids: CASSLFARPYEQYF. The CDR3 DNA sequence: TGTGCCAGCAGCTTGTTTGCCAGACCCTACGAGCAGTACTTC.

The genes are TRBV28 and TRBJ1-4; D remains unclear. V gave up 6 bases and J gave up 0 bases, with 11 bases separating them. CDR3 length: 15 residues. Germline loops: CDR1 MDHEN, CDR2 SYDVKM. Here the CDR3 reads CASSLESSTNEKLFF. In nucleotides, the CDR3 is TGTGCCAGCAGCCTCGAAAGTTCAACTAATGAAAAACTGTTTTTT.

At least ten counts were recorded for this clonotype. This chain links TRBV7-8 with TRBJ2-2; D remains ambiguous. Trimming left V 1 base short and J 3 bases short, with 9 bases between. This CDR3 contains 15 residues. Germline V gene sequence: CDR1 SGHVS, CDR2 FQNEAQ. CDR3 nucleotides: TGTGCCAGCAGCTTAGTAAGGTTTTACACCGGGGAGCTGTTTTTT. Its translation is CASSLVRFYTGELFF.

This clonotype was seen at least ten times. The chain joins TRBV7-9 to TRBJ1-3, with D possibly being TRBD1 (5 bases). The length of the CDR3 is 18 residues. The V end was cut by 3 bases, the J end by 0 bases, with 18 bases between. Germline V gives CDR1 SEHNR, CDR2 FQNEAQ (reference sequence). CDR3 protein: CASSFGAGPVSSGNTIYF. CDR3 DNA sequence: TGTGCCAGCAGCTTCGGCGCGGGGCCGGTCAGCTCTGGAAACACCATATATTTT.

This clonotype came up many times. This CDR3 is CASSIGGGGYEQYF. The CDR3 DNA is TGTGCCAGTAGTATCGGCGGAGGGGGATACGAGCAGTACTTC. The chain uses TRBV19 and TRBJ2-7; D is perhaps TRBD1 or TRBD2 (6 bases each). V gave up 3 bases and J gave up 4 bases, with 13 bases separating them. The CDR3 has 14 amino acids. Germline CDR1 LNHDA, CDR2 SQIVND (reference sequence). Together with reference TRBV19 and TRBJ2-7, the CDR3 gives the full variable domain: DGGITQSPKYLFRKEGQNVTLSCEQNLNHDAMYWYRQDPGQGLRLIYYSQIVNDFQKGDIAEGYSVSREKKESFPLTVTSAQKNPTAFYLCASSIGGGGYEQYFGPGTRLTVT.

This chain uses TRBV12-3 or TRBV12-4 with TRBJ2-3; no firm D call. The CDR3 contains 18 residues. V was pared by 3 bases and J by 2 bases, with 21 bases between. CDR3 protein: CASSFQSGSTKTTDTQYF. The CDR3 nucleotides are TGTGCCAGCAGTTTTCAGTCGGGCAGCACCAAAACCACAGATACGCAGTATTTT.

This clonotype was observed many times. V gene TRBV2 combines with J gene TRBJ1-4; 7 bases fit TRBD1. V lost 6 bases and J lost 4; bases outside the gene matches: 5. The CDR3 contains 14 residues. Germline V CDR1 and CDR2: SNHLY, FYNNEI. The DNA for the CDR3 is TGTGCCAGCAGCAGACAGGGAATTAATGAAAAACTGTTTTTT. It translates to CASSRQGINEKLFF.

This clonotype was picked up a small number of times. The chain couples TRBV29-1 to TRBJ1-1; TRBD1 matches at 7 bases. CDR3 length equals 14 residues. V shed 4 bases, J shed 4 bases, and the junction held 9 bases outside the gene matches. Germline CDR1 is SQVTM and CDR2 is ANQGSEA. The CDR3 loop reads CSVALEQGGTEAFF. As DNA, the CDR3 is TGCAGCGTTGCCCTCGAGCAGGGGGGCACTGAAGCTTTCTTT.

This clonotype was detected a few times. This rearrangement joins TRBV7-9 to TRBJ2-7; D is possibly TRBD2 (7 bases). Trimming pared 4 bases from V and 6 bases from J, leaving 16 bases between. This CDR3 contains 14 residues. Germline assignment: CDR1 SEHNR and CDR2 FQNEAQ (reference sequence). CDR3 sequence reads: CASSSGGQGSEQYF. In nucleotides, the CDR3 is TGTGCCAGCAGCTCCGGGGGGCAGGGTAGCGAGCAGTACTTC. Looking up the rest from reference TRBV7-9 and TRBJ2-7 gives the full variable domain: DTGVSQNPRHKITKRGQNVTFRCDPISEHNRLYWYRQTLGQGPEFLTYFQNEAQLEKSRLLSDRFSAERPKGSFSTLEIQRTEQGDSAMYLCASSSGGQGSEQYFGPGTRLTVT.

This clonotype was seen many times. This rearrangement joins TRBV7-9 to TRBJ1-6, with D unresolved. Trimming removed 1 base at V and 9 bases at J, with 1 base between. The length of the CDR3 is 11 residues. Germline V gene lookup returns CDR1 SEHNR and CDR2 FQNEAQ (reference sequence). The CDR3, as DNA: TGTGCCAGCAGCTTAGGTTCACCCCTCCACTTT. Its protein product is CASSLGSPLHF.

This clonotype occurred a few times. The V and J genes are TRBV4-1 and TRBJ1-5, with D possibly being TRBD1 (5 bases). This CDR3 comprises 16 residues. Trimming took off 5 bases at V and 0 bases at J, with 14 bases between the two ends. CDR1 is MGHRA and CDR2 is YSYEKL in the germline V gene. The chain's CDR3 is CASSEYAGTSNQPQHF. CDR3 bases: TGCGCCAGCAGCGAATACGCAGGGACTAGCAATCAGCCCCAGCATTTT.

The CDR3 reads CASRFSPGQGLGTDTQYF. The DNA for the CDR3 is TGTGCCAGCCGCTTCTCTCCCGGACAGGGCCTTGGCACAGATACGCAGTATTTT. The chain has TRBV9 and TRBJ2-3; 8 nucleotides line up with TRBD1. With V trimmed by 7 bases and J by 1 base, 17 bases remained unmatched. From germline, CDR1 is SGDLS and CDR2 YYNGEE. The CDR3 contains 18 residues.

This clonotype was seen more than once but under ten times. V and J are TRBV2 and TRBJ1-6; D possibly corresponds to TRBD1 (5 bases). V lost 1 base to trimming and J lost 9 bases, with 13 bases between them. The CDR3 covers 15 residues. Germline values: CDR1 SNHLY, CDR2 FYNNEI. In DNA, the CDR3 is TGTGCCAGCAGTGAAGAGGGGATTTACGGTTCACCCCTCCACTTT. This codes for CASSEEGIYGSPLHF.

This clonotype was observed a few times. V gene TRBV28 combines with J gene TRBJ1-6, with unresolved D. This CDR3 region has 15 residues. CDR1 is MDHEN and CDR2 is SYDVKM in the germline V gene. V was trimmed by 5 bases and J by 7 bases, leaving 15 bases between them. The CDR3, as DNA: TGTGCCAGCAGTCCCTTCCGGGTGCGGAATTCACCCCTCCACTTT. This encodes CASSPFRVRNSPLHF.

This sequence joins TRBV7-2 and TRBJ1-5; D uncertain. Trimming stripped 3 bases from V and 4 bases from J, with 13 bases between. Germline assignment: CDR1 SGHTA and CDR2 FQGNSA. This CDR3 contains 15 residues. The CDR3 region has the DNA TGTGCCAGCAGCTTGGCCCCCCTTGAGAATCAGCCCCAGCATTTT. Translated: CASSLAPLENQPQHF.

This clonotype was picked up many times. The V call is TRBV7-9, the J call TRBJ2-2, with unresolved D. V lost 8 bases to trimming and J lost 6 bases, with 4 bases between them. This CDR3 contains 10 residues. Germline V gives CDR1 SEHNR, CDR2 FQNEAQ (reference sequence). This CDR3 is CASGPGELFF. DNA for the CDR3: TGTGCCAGCGGTCCCGGGGAGCTGTTTTTT.

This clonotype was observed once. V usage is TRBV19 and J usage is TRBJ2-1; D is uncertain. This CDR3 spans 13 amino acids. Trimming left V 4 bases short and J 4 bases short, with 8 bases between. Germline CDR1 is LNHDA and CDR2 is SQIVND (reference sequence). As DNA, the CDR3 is TGTGCCAGTAGTACGACACCATACAATGAGCAGTTCTTC. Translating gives CASSTTPYNEQFF.

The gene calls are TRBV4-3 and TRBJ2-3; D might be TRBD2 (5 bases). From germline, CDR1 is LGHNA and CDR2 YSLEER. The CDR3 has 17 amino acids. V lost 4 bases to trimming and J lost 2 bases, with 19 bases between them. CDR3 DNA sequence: TGCGCCAGCAGCCCCGCCCCCTCCGGGGAATTCACAGATACGCAGTATTTT. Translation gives CASSPAPSGEFTDTQYF.

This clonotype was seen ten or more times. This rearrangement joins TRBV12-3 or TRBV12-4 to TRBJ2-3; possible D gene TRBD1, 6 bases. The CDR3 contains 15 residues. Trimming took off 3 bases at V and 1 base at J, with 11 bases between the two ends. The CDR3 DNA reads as TGTGCCAGCAGTTTCCTAAGACAGGGCACAGATACGCAGTATTTT. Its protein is CASSFLRQGTDTQYF.